A single sample is the source of the 15 T cell receptor beta chains below, sequenced in a study of T cells in Graves' hyperthyroidism and ophthalmopathy. RNA transcripts yielded amplified TCR beta CDR3 regions. Using the HTBI primer set, a first-round RT-PCR was run on the TCR CDR3. Via MiXCR, TCRdb re-called the multiplex PCR reads, giving one row per CDR3 protein. The sample carries fewer than 650,000 distinct CDR3 sequences, over 12% recorded once. Sequencing was done on a sample of blood. These receptor sequences come from a woman aged 40 to 50 with Graves' ophthalmopathy.

This clonotype was seen at least ten times. The CDR3, as DNA: TGTGCCAGCAGTCCTGACAGGGTGCGGGTATATGAGACCACTGAAGCTTTCTTT. The encoded protein is CASSPDRVRVYETTEAFF. V usage is TRBV27 and J usage is TRBJ1-1; 7 bases line up with TRBD1. The length of the CDR3 is 18 residues. Losses at the gene ends were 5 bases for V and 4 bases for J; bases not matched to a gene: 19. The germline V gene encodes CDR1 MNHEY and CDR2 SMNVEV (reference sequence).

J is TRBJ2-5 and V is TRBV7-9; D is uncertain. Germline V gene lookup returns CDR1 SEHNR and CDR2 FQNEAQ (reference sequence). V shed 4 bases and J shed 5 bases, with 17 bases lying between them. The CDR3 consists of 15 residues. CDR3 protein: CASSSSGRLGETQYF. The CDR3 DNA is TGTGCCAGCAGCTCGTCAGGACGCCTTGGGGAGACCCAGTACTTC. The whole variable domain, remainder taken from reference TRBV7-9 and TRBJ2-5, is DTGVSQNPRHKITKRGQNVTFRCDPISEHNRLYWYRQTLGQGPEFLTYFQNEAQLEKSRLLSDRFSAERPKGSFSTLEIQRTEQGDSAMYLCASSSSGRLGETQYFGPGTRLLVL.

This clonotype showed up many times. The chain combines TRBV2 with TRBJ1-2; D perhaps matches TRBD1 (5 bases). CDR3 length equals 17 residues. The V and J ends lost 7 bases and 4 bases respectively, with 25 bases between them. CDR1 and CDR2 from the germline V gene are SNHLY and FYNNEI. Written as DNA, the CDR3 is TGTGCCAGCACCAGGGATCAGGTCGTTCGCGACTTCTATGGCTACACCTTC. This translates into CASTRDQVVRDFYGYTF.

This clonotype has more than one count but fewer than ten. The rearrangement links TRBV3-1 to TRBJ1-1; TRBD1 is a possible D gene (5 bases). The germline gives CDR1 LGHDT, CDR2 YNNKEL (reference sequence). The CDR3 runs 14 residues. Trimming left V 3 bases short and J 1 base short, with 9 bases between. The CDR3 sequence: CASSHPGPNTEAFF. For the CDR3, the DNA is TGTGCCAGCAGCCATCCGGGGCCGAACACTGAAGCTTTCTTT.

This clonotype showed up many times. The chain joins TRBV12-3 or TRBV12-4 to TRBJ1-1; 10 nucleotides align to TRBD1. The V segment lost 6 bases and the J segment 4 bases; nucleotides outside the gene matches: 8. The CDR3 sequence is 15 residues long. In DNA form, the CDR3 reads TGTGCCAGCAGCCGGGGACAGGGGTTGGGCACTGAAGCTTTCTTT. As protein: CASSRGQGLGTEAFF.

V is TRBV7-9 and J is TRBJ2-5, with 9 nucleotides matching TRBD2. The J segment lost 2 bases and the V segment lost 8 bases, leaving 9 bases of the junction unmatched. The length of the CDR3 is 15 residues. CDR1 SEHNR and CDR2 FQNEAQ come from the germline V gene (reference sequence). The CDR3, as DNA: TGTGCCAGCGCTCCCCGAGCGGGAGGTCAAGAGACCCAGTACTTC. This sequence encodes CASAPRAGGQETQYF.

V is TRBV7-6 and J is TRBJ2-5; TRBD2 agrees at 10 bases. V trimming: 0 bases; J trimming: 4 bases; junction bases outside the gene matches: 5. The CDR3 loop spans 16 amino acids. Germline lookup yields CDR1 SGHVS and CDR2 FNYEAQ. The chain's CDR3 is CASSLARASGGETQYF. The CDR3, as DNA: TGTGCCAGCAGCTTAGCCCGGGCTAGCGGGGGAGAGACCCAGTACTTC.

This clonotype was detected once. This chain uses TRBV30 with TRBJ1-2; D not certain. CDR3 size: 10 residues. CDR1 is GTSNPN and CDR2 is SVGIG in the germline V gene (reference sequence). Trimming pared 3 bases from V and 5 bases from J, leaving 4 bases between. CDR3 in amino acids: CAWREYGYTF. In DNA, the CDR3 is TGTGCCTGGAGGGAGTATGGCTACACCTTC. The full variable domain, in which reference TRBV30 and TRBJ1-2 provide the parts outside the CDR3, is SQTIHQWPATLVQPVGSPLSLECTVEGTSNPNLYWYRQAAGRGLQLLFYSVGIGQISSEVPQNLSASRPQDRQFILSSKKLLLSDSGFYLCAWREYGYTFGSGTRLTVV.

Details on this clonotype: One end of the junction varies from germline; a read error may be responsible. V and J are TRBV28 and TRBJ1-2; TRBD1 matches at 10 bases. The CDR3 extends over 17 amino acids. Germline CDR1 and CDR2: MDHEN and SYDVKM. The CDR3 sequence is CASSSRDRGYANYGYTF. The CDR3 DNA sequence: TGTGCCAGCAGTAGCCGGGACAGGGGCTATGCTAACTATGGCTACACTTTC.

The rearrangement joins TRBV2 to TRBJ2-2; TRBD2 aligns across 9 bases. Germline CDR1 SNHLY, CDR2 FYNNEI. This CDR3 has 15 residues. Germline trimming cut 7 bases from V and 7 bases from J; bases unmatched to any gene: 10. CDR3 sequence: CASNELAGFVGELFF. CDR3 DNA: TGTGCCAGCAACGAGCTAGCGGGATTCGTCGGGGAGCTGTTTTTT.

J is TRBJ2-5 and V is TRBV19; D perhaps matches TRBD2 (5 bases). The CDR3 is made up of 15 amino acids. Germline values: CDR1 LNHDA, CDR2 SQIVND (reference sequence). Trimming cost V 5 bases and J 4 bases, with 17 bases left between them. Written as DNA, the CDR3 is TGTGCCAGTAGTTGGAAGAGGGAGCCTCTAGAGACCCAGTACTTC. Its protein is CASSWKREPLETQYF. Full variable domain (remainder filled in from reference TRBV19 and TRBJ2-5): DGGITQSPKYLFRKEGQNVTLSCEQNLNHDAMYWYRQDPGQGLRLIYYSQIVNDFQKGDIAEGYSVSREKKESFPLTVTSAQKNPTAFYLCASSWKREPLETQYFGPGTRLLVL.

This clonotype occurred a few times. The rearrangement uses TRBV13 and TRBJ2-2, with a possible D match to TRBD1 (6 bases). Germline V gene sequence: CDR1 PRHDT, CDR2 FYEKMQ (reference sequence). This CDR3 has 15 amino acids. V was cut by 3 bases and J by 6 bases, with 14 bases left in between. The CDR3 DNA is TGTGCCAGCAGCTTCGGGCAGGGGTACGCCGGGGAGCTGTTTTTT. The encoded protein is CASSFGQGYAGELFF.

The V and J genes are TRBV6-1 and TRBJ1-2; D is perhaps TRBD1 (6 bases). Trimming removed 7 bases at V and 7 bases at J, with 16 bases between. CDR3 length equals 13 residues. The germline gives CDR1 MNHNS, CDR2 SASEGT. This CDR3 is CASTDAGAGGYTF. The CDR3 DNA follows: TGTGCCAGCACCGATGCGGGGGCTGGTGGCTACACCTTC.

This clonotype was found many times. CDR3 loop: CASSLGDSREGYTF. CDR3 DNA sequence: TGCGCCAGCAGCTTGGGGGACAGCCGGGAGGGCTACACCTTC. V gene TRBV5-1 combines with J gene TRBJ1-2; TRBD1 matches 7 bases. This CDR3 has 14 residues. V gave up 0 bases and J gave up 8 bases; unmatched junction bases: 7. Per germline, CDR1 SGHRS and CDR2 YFSETQ.

This clonotype was recorded at least ten times. This sequence joins TRBV9 and TRBJ2-5; D gene ambiguous. V lost 3 bases, J lost 4 bases, and 10 bases lay in between. The CDR3 extends over 13 amino acids. Germline V CDR1 and CDR2: SGDLS, YYNGEE. The CDR3 reads CASSATPGETQYF. CDR3 DNA sequence: TGTGCCAGCAGCGCCACCCCGGGAGAGACCCAGTACTTC.